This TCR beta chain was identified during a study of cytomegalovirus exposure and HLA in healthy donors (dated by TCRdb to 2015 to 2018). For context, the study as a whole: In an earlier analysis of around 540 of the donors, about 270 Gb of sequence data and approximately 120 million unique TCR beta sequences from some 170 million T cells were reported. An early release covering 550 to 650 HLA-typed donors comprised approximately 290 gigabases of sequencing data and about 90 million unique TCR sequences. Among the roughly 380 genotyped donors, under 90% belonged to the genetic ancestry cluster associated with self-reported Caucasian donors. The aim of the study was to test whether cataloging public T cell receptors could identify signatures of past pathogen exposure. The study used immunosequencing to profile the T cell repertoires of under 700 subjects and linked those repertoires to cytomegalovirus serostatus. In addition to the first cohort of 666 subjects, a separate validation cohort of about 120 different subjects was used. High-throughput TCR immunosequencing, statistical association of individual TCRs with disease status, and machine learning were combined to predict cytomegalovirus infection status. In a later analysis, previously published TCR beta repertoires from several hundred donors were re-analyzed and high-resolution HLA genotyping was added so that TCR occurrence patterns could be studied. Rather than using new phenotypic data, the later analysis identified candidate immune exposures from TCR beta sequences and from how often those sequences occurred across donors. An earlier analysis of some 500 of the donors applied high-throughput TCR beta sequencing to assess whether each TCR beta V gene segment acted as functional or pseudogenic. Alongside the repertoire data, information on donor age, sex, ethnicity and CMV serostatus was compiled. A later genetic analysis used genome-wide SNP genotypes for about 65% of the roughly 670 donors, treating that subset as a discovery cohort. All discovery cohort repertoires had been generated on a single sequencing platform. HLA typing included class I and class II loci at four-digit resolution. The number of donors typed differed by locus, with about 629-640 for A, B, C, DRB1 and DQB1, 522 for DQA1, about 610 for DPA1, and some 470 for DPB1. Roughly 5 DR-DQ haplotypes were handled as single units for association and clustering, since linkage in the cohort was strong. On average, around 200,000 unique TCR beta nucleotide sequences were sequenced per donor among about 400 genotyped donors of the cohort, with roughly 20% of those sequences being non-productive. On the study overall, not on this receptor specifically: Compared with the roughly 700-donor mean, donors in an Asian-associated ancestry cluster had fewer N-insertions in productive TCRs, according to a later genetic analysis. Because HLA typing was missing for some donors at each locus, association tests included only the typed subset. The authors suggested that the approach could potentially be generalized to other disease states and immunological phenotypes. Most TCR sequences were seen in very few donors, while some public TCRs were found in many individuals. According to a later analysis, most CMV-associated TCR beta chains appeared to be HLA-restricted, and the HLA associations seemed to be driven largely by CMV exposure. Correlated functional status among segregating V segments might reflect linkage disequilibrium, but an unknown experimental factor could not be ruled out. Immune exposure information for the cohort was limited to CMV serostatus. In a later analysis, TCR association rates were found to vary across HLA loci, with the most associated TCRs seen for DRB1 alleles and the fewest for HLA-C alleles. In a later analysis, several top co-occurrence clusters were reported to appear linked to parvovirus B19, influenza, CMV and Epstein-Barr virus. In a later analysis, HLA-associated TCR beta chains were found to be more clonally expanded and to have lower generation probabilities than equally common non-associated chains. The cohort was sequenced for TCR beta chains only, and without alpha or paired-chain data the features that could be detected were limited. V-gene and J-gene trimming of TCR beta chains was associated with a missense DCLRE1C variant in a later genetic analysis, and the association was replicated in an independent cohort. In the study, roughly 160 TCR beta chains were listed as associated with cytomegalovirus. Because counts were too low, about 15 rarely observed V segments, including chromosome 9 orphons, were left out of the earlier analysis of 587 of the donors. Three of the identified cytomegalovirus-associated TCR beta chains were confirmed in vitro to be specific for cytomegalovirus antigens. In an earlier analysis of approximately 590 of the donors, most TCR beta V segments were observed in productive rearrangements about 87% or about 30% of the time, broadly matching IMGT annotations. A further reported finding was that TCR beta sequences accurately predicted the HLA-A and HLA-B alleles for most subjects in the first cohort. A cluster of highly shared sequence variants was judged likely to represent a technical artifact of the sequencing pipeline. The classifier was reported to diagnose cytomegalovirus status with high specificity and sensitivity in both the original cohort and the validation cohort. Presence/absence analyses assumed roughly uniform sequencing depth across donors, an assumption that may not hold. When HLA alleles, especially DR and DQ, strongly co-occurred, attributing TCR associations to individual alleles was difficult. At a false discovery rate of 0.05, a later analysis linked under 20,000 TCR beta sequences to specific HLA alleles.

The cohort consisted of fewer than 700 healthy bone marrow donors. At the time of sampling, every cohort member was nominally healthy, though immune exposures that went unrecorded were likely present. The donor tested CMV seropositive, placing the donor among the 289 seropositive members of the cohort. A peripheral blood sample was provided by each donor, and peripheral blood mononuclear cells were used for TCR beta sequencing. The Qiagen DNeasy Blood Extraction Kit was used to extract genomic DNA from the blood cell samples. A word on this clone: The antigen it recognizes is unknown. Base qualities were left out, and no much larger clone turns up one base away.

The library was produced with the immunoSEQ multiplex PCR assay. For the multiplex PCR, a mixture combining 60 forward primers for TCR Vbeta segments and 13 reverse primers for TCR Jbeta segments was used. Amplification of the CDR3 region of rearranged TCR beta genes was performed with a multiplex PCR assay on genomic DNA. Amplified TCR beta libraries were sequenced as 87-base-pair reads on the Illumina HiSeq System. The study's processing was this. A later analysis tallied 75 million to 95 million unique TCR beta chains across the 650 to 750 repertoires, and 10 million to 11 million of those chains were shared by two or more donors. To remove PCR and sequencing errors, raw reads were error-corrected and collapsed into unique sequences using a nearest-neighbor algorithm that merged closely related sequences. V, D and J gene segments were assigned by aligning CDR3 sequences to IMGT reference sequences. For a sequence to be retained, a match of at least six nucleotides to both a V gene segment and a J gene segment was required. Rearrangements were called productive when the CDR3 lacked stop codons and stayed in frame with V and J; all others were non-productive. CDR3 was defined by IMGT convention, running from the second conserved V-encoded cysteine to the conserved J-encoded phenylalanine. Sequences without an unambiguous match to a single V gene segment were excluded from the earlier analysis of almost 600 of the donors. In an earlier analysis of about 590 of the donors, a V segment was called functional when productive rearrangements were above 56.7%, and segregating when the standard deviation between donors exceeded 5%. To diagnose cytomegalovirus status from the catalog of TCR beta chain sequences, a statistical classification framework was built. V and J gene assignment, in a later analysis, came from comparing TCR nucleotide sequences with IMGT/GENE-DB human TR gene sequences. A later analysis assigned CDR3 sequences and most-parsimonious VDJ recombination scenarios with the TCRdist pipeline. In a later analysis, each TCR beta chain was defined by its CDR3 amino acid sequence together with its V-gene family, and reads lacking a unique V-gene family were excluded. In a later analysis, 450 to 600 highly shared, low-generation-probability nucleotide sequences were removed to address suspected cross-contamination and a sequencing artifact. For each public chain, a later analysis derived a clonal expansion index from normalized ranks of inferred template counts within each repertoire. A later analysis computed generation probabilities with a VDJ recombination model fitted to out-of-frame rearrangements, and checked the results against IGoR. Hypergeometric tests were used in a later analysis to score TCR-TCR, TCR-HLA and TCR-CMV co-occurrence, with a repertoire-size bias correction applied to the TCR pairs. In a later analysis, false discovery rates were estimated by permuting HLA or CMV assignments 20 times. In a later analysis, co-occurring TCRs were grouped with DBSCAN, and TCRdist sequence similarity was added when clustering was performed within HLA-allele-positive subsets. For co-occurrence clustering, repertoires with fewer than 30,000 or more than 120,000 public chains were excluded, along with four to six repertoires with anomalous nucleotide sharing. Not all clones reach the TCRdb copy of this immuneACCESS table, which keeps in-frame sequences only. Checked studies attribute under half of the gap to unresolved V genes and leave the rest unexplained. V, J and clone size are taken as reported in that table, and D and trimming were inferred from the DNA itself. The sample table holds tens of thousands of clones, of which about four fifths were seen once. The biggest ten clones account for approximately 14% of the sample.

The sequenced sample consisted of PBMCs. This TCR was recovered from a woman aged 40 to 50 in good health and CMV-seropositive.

The nucleotide sequence reads TGTGCCAGCAGTCAACAGGGTTTAGACTACAATGAGCAGTTCTTC. Its product reads: CASSQQGLDYNEQFF. The rearranged segments are TRBV2 and TRBJ2-1, and perhaps TRBD1 as D gene, on 6 matching bases. In the germline V gene, CDR1 corresponds to SNHLY and CDR2 to FYNNEI. A distance of 14 bases separates the germline ends of V and J, which lose 5 bases and 3 bases respectively. The CDR3 runs 15 residues from the cysteine to the phenylalanine. The kept DNA is CDR3 alone, 45 bases in frame from the first base.